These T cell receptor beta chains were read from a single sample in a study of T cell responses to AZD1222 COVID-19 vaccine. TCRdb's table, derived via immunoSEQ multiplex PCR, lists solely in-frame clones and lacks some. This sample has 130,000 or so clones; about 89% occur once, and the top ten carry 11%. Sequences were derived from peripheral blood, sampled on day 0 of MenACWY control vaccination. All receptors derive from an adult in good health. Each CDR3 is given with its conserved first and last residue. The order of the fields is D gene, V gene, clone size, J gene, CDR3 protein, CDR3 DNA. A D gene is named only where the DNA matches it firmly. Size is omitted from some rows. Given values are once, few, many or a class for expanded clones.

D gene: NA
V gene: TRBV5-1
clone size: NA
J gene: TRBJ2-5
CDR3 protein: CASSLGYQETQYF
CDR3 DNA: TGCGCCAGCAGCTTGGGGTACCAAGAGACCCAGTACTTC

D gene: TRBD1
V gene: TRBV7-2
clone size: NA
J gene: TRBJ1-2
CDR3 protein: CASSSGTGVSWGGYTF
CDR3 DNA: TGTGCCAGCAGTTCCGGGACAGGGGTATCGTGGGGTGGCTACACCTTC

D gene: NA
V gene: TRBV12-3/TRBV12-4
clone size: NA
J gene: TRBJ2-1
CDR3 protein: CASSLQGGNEQFF
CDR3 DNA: TGTGCCAGCAGTTTGCAGGGGGGGAATGAGCAGTTCTTC

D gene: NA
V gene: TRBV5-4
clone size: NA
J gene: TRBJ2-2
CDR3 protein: CASRLDTPNTGELFF
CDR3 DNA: TGTGCCAGCAGATTGGACACCCCGAACACCGGGGAGCTGTTTTTT

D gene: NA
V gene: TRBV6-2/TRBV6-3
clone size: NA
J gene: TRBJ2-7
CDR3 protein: CASSYSTASYEQYF
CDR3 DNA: TGTGCCAGCAGTTATTCCACAGCCTCCTACGAGCAGTACTTC

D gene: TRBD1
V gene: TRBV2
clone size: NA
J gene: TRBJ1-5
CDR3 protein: CASSERQGGGNQPQHF
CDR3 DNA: TGTGCCAGCAGTGAGAGACAGGGTGGTGGTAATCAGCCCCAGCATTTT

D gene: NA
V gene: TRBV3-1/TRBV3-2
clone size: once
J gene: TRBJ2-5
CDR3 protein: CASSQETQYLATQETQYF
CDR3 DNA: TGTGCCAGCAGCCAAGAAACCCAATATCTAGCGACCCAAGAGACCCAGTACTTC

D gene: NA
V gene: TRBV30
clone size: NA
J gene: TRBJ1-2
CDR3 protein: CAWQTGGSQYGYTF
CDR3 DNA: TGTGCCTGGCAGACAGGCGGCAGCCAATATGGCTACACCTTC

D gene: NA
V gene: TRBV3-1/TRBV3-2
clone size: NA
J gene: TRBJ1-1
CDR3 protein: CASIPAGEGTEAFF
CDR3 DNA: TGTGCCAGCATCCCCGCGGGGGAGGGCACTGAAGCTTTCTTT

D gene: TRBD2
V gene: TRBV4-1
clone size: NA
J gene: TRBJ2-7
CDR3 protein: CASSLHSGTSSYEQYF
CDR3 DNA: TGCGCCAGCAGCCTACATAGCGGGACAAGCTCCTACGAGCAGTACTTC

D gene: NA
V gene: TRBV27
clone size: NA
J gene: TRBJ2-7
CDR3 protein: CASSSRGLAPYEQYF
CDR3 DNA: TGTGCCAGCAGTTCCCGCGGGCTAGCCCCCTACGAGCAGTACTTC

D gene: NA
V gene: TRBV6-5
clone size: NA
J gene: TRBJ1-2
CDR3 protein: CASSYTPSRDGYTF
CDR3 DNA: TGTGCCAGCAGTTACACTCCATCCAGGGATGGCTACACCTTC

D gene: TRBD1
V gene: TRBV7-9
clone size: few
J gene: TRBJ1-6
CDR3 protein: CASSLGRTGGSSYNSPLHF
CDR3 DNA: TGTGCCAGCAGCTTAGGCCGGACAGGGGGATCCTCCTATAATTCACCCCTCCACTTT

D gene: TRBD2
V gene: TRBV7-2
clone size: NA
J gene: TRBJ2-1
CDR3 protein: CASSLLAGGRYNEQFF
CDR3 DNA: TGTGCCAGCAGCTTACTAGCGGGAGGGCGGTACAATGAGCAGTTCTTC

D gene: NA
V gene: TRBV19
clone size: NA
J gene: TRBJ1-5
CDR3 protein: CASIASMGGHGYAQPQHF
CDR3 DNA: TGTGCCAGTATTGCCTCGATGGGGGGCCACGGTTACGCTCAGCCCCAGCATTTT

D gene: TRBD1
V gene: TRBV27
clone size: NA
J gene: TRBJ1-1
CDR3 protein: CASRYRTGAEAFF
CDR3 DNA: TGTGCCAGCCGATACCGGACAGGAGCTGAAGCTTTCTTT

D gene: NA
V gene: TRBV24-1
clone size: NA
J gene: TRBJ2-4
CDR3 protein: CATEQALAKNIQYF
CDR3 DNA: TGTGCCACGGAACAGGCTCTAGCCAAAAACATTCAGTACTTC

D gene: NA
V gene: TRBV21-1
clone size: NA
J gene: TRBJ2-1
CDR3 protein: CASRGSGRIYNEQFF
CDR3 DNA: TGTGCCAGCAGGGGTAGCGGGAGAATTTACAATGAGCAGTTCTTC

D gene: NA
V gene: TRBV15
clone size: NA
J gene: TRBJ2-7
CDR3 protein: CATSPDYSRSYEQYF
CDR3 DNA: TGTGCCACCAGCCCTGACTATTCTCGCTCCTACGAGCAGTACTTC

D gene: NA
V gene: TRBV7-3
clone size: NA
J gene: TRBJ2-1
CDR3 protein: CASSPGPPNEQFF
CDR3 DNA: TGTGCCAGCAGCCCAGGTCCCCCCAATGAGCAGTTCTTC

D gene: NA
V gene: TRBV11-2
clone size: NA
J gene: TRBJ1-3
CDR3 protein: CASSLGRGNTIYF
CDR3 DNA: TGTGCCAGCAGCTTGGGACGCGGAAACACCATATATTTT

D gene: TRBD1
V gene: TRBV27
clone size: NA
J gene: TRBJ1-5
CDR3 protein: CASSRRGYNQPQHF
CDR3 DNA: TGTGCCAGCAGTCGCAGGGGGTACAATCAGCCCCAGCATTTT

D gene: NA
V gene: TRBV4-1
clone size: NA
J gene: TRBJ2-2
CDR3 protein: CASSHGDTGELFF
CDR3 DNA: TGCGCCAGCAGCCACGGAGACACCGGGGAGCTGTTTTTT

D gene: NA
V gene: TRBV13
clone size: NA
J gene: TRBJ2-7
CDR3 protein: CASSLVKEGYEQYF
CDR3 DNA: TGTGCCAGCAGCTTAGTTAAAGAGGGCTACGAGCAGTACTTC

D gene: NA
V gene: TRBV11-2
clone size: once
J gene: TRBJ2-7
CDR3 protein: CASSLAGSYEQYF
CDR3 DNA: TGTGCCAGCAGCTTAGCGGGGTCCTACGAGCAGTACTTC

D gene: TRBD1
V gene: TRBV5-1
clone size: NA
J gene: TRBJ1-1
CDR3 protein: CASSSGRDRTSEAFF
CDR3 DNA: TGCGCCAGCAGCAGCGGCCGGGACAGGACTTCTGAAGCTTTCTTT

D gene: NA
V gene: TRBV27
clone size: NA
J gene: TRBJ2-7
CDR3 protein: CASRGVAYEQYF
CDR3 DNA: TGTGCCTCCAGGGGTGTAGCCTACGAGCAGTACTTC

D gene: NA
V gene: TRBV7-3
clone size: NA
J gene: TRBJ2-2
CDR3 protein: CASSLTGGNRGELFF
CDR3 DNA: TGTGCCAGCAGCTTAACAGGCGGGAATCGGGGGGAGCTGTTTTTT

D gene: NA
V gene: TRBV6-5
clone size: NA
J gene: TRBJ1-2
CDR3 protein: CASSRQNNYGYTF
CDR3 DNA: TGTGCCAGCAGCCGACAGAATAACTATGGCTACACCTTC

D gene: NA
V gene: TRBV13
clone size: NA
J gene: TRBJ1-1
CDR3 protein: CASSLAGATEAFF
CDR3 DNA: TGTGCCAGCAGCTTGGCCGGGGCCACTGAAGCTTTCTTT

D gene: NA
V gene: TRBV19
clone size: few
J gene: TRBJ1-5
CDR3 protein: CASSIIGAGSYQPQHF
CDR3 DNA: TGTGCCAGTAGTATTATCGGGGCAGGATCATATCAGCCCCAGCATTTT

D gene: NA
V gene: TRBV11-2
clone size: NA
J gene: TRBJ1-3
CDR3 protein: CASGGFSGNTIYF
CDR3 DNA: TGTGCCAGCGGCGGGTTCTCTGGAAACACCATATATTTT

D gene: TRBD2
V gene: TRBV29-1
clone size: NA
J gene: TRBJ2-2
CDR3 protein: CSVEDISLAGVAGELFF
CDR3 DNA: TGCAGCGTTGAAGATATCTCACTAGCGGGAGTGGCCGGGGAGCTGTTTTTT

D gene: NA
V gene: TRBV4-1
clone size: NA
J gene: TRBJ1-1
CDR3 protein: CASSQARGWNTEAFF
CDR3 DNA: TGCGCCAGCAGCCAAGCCCGGGGATGGAACACTGAAGCTTTCTTT

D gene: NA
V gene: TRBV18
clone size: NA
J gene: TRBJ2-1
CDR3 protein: CASSPPGPPYNEQFF
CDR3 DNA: TGTGCCAGCTCACCACCGGGCCCTCCCTACAATGAGCAGTTCTTC

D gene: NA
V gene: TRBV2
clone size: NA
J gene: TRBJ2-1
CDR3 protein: CASTLPWGPYNEQFF
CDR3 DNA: TGTGCCAGCACCTTACCCTGGGGGCCTTACAATGAGCAGTTCTTC

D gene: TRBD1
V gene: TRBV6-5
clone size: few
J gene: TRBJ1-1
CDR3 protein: CASREGQGSSEAFF
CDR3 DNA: TGTGCCAGCAGGGAGGGACAGGGGTCTTCTGAAGCTTTCTTT

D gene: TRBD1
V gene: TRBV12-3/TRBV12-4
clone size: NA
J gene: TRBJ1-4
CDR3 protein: CASSRGRDEKLFF
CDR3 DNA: TGTGCCAGCAGCAGGGGGAGGGATGAAAAACTGTTTTTT

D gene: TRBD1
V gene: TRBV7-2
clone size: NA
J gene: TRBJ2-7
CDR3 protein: CASSSPDRGGNEQYF
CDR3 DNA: TGTGCCAGCAGCTCCCCAGACAGGGGGGGAAACGAGCAGTACTTC

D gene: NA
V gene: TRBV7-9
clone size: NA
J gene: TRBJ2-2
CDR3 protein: CASSSGVDTGELFF
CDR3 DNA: TGTGCCAGCAGCTCCGGGGTCGACACCGGGGAGCTGTTTTTT

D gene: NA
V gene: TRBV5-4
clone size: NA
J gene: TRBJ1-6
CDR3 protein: CASSLDLNSPLHF
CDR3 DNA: TGTGCCAGCAGCTTGGACTTAAATTCACCCCTCCACTTT

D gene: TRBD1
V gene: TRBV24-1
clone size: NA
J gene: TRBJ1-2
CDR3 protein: CATSARTGGVDGYTF
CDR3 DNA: TGTGCCACCAGTGCCCGGACAGGGGGCGTCGATGGCTACACCTTC

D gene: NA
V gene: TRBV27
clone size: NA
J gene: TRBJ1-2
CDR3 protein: CASSPTRGAGYNGYTF
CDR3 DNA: TGTGCCAGCAGTCCAACCCGGGGGGCAGGGTATAATGGCTACACCTTC

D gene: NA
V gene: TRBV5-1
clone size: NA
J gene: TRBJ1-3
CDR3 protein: CASSFTGLSGNTIYF
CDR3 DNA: TGCGCCAGCAGCTTCACAGGCCTCTCTGGAAACACCATATATTTT

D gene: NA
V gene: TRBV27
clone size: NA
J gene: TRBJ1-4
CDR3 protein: CASSKGEINEKLFF
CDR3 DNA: TGTGCCAGCAGCAAGGGGGAAATTAATGAAAAACTGTTTTTT

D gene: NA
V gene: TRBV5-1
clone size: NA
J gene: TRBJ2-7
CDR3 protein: CASSLVSSGSYEQYF
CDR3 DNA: TGCGCCAGCAGCTTGGTTTCAAGCGGCTCCTACGAGCAGTACTTC

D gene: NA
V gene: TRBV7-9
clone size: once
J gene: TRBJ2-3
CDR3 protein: CASSPGVGDNTQYF
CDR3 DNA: TGTGCCAGCAGCCCCGGGGTAGGGGATAATACGCAGTATTTT

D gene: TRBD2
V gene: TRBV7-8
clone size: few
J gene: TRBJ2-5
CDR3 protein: CASSLVGGWQETQYF
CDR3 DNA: TGTGCCAGCAGCTTAGTGGGGGGGTGGCAAGAGACCCAGTACTTC

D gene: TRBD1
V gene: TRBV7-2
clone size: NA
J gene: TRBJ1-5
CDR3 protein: CASSLSGTGGSNQPQHF
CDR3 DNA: TGTGCCAGCAGCTTAAGCGGGACAGGGGGAAGCAATCAGCCCCAGCATTTT

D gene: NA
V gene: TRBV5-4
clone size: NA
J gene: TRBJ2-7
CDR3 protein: CASSLDVEGLLEYEQYF
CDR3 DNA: TGTGCCAGCAGCTTGGATGTTGAGGGACTGCTCGAATACGAGCAGTACTTC

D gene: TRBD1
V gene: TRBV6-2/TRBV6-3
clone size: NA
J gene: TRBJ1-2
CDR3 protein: CASSQRQGTLEGYTF
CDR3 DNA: TGTGCCAGCAGCCAACGACAGGGAACGTTGGAGGGCTACACCTTC

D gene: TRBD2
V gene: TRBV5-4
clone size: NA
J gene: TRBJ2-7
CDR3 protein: CASTSPTSSREQYF
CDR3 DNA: TGTGCCAGCACCTCGCCGACTAGCTCTCGTGAGCAGTACTTC

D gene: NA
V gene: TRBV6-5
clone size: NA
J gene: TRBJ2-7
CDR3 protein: CASSYSPWDNYYEQYF
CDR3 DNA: TGTGCCAGCAGTTATTCTCCCTGGGACAACTACTACGAGCAGTACTTC

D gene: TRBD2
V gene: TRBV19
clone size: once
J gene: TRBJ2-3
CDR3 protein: CASSKQREGTDTQYF
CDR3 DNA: TGTGCCAGTAGTAAGCAGCGGGAGGGGACAGATACGCAGTATTTT